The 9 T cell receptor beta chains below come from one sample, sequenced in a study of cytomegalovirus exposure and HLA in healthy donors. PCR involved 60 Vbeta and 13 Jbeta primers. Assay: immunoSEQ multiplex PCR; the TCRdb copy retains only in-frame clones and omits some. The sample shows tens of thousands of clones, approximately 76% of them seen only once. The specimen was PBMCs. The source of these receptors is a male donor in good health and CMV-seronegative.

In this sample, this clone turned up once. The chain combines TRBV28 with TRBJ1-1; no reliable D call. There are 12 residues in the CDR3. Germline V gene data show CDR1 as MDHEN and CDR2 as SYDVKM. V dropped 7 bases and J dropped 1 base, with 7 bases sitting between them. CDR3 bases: TGTGCCAGCACCCCAGGGAACACTGAAGCTTTCTTT. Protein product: CASTPGNTEAFF.

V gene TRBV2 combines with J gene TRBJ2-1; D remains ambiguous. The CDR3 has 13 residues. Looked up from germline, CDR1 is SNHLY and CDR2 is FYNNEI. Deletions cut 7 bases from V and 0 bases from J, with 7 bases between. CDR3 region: CASTPYSYNEQFF. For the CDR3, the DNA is TGTGCCAGCACCCCCTACTCCTACAATGAGCAGTTCTTC.

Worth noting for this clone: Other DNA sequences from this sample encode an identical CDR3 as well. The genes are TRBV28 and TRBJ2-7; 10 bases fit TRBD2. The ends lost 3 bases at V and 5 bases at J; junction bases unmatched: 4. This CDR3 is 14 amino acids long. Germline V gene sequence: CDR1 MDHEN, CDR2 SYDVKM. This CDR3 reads CASSLGLAGDEQYF. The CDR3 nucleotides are TGTGCCAGCAGTTTGGGTCTAGCGGGAGACGAGCAGTACTTC.

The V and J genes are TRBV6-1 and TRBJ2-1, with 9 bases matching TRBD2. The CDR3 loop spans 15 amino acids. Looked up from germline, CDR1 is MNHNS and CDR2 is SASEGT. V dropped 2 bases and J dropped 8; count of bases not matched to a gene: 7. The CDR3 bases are TGTGCCAGCAGTGAACGGGCGGGGGGGCGGGATGAGCAGTTCTTC. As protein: CASSERAGGRDEQFF.

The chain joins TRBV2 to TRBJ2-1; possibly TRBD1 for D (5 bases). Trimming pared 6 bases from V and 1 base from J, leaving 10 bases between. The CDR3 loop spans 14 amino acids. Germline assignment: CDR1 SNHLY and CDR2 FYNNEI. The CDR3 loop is CASSARVSYNEQFF. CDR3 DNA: TGTGCCAGCAGCGCCAGGGTATCCTACAATGAGCAGTTCTTC.

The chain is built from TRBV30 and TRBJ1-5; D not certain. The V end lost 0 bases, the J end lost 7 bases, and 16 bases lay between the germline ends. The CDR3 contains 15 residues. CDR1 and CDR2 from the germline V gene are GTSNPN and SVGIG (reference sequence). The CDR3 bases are TGTGCCTGGAGTGTAGGTAGACTCTCTAGGCAGCCCCAGCATTTT. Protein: CAWSVGRLSRQPQHF.

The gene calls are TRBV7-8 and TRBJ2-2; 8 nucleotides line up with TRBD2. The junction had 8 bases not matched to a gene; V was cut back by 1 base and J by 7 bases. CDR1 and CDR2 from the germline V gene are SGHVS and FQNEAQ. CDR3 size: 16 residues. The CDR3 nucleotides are TGTGCCAGCAGCTTAGTATCCAGCGGGAGCATCGGGGAGCTGTTTTTT. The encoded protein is CASSLVSSGSIGELFF.

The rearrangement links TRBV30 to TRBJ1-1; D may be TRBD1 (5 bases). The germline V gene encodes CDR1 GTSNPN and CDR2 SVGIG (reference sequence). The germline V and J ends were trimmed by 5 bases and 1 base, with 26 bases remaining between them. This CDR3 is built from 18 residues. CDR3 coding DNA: TGTGCCTGGGCCAGCCTACCACCGTTCGACAGCCCGAACACTGAAGCTTTCTTT. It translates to CAWASLPPFDSPNTEAFF.

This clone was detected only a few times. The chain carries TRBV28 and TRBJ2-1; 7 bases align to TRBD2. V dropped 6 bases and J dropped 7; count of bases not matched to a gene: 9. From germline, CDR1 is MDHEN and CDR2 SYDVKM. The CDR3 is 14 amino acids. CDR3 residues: CASSYPPSGNEQFF. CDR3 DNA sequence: TGTGCCAGCAGCTACCCCCCTAGCGGTAATGAGCAGTTCTTC.